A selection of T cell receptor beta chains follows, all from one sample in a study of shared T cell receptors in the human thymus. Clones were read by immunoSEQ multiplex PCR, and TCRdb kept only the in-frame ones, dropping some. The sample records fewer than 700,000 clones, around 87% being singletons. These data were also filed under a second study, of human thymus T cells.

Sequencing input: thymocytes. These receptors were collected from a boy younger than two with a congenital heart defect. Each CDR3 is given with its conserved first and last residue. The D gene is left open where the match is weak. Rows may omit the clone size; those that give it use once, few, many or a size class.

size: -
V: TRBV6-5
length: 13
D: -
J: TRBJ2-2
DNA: TGTGCCAGGAGGCCGACTCCGCCCGGGGAGCTGTTTTTT
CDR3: CARRPTPPGELFF

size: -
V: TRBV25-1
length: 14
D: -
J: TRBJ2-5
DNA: TGTGCCAGCAGTGAAGCGTCAGGGCGGGAGACCCAGTACTTC
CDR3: CASSEASGRETQYF

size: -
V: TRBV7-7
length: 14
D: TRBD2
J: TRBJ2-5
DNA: TGTGCCAGCAGCCCTTATAGCGGGAAAGAGACCCAGTACTTC
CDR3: CASSPYSGKETQYF

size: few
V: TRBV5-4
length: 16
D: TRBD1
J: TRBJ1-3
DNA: TGTGCCAGCAGCTTGTTGCGGGACAGGCCTGGAAACACCATATATTTT
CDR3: CASSLLRDRPGNTIYF

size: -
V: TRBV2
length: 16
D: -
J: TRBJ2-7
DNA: TGTGCCAGCAGTGAAGCCCAACGGAACGACATTGTGCAGCAGTACTTC
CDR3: CASSEAQRNDIVQQYF

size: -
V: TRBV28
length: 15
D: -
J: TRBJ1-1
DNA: TGTGCCAGCAGTTTCTCGGGTCGAGGAAGGACTGAAGCTTTCTTT
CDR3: CASSFSGRGRTEAFF

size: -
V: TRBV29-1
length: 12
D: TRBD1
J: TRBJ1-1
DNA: TGCAGCGTTGAGTCAGGGGGTTATGAAGCTTTCTTT
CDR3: CSVESGGYEAFF

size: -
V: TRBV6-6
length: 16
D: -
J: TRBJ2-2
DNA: TGTGCCAGCAGTCCGGAGTTCCGGGTGAACACCGGGGAGCTGTTTTTT
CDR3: CASSPEFRVNTGELFF

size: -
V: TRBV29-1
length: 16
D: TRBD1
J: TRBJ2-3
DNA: TGCAGCGTCCCCAGGAGAAGGGGACAGAGCACAGATACGCAGTATTTT
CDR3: CSVPRRRGQSTDTQYF

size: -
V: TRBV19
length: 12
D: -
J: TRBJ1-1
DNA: TGTGCCAGTAGTATTCCGGGCACTGAAGCTTTCTTT
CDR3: CASSIPGTEAFF

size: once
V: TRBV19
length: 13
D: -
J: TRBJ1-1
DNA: TGTGCCAGTAGTATAAGCCCCCGGGACACTGCTTTCTTT
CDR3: CASSISPRDTAFF

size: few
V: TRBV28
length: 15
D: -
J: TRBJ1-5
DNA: TGTGCCAGCAGTTCGGACAGACCTAGCAATCAGCCCCAGCATTTT
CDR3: CASSSDRPSNQPQHF

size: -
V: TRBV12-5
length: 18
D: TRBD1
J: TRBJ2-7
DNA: TGTGCTAGTGGTTTCCCCCGGGACAGGGGGGCCTACTACTACGAGCAGTACTTC
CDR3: CASGFPRDRGAYYYEQYF

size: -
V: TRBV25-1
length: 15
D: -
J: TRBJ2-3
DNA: TGTGCCAGCATCACCCCCCATGGAGGGACAGATACGCAGTATTTT
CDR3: CASITPHGGTDTQYF

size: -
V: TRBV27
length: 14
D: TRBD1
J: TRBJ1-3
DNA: TGTGCCAGCAGTCCCCGGGACAGGGGCCCGGATATGTATTTT
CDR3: CASSPRDRGPDMYF

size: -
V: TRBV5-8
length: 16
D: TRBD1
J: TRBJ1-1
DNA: TGTGCCAGCACCATCCCCCGGACAGGGGGAGGCACTGAAGCTTTCTTT
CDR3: CASTIPRTGGGTEAFF

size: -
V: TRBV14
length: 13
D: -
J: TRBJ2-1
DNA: TGTGCCAGCACCCCCAGCTCCTACAATGAGCAGTTCTTC
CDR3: CASTPSSYNEQFF

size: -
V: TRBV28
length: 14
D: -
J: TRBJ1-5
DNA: TGTGCCAGCAGCTGGGGACAAATCGGATGGCCCCAGCATTTT
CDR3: CASSWGQIGWPQHF

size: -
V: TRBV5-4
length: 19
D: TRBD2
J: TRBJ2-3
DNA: TGTGCCAGCAGCCTAAGCGGGAGGGCACCCCGCGTTAGCACAGATACGCAGTATTTT
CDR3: CASSLSGRAPRVSTDTQYF

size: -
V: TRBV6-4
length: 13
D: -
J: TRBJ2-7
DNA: TGTGCCAGCAGTGACTCTCCGGAGGGGATCCAGTACTTC
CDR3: CASSDSPEGIQYF

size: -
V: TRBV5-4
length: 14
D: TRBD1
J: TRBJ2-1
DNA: TGTGCCAGCAGACCGACAGGGTTTGACGTTGAGCAGTTCTTC
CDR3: CASRPTGFDVEQFF

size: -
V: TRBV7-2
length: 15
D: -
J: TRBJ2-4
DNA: TGTGCCAGCAGCTTACGTAGGGGGAGTGAAAACATTCAGTACTTC
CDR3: CASSLRRGSENIQYF

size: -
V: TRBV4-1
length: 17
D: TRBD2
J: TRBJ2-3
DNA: TGCGCCAGCAGCCAAGATTCTTTGGCGGGAGGGACAGATACGCAGTATTTT
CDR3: CASSQDSLAGGTDTQYF

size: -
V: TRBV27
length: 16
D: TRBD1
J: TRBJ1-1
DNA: TGTGCCAGCAGTTTTTCGACAGGGTTGGGGAACACTGAAGCTTTCTTT
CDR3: CASSFSTGLGNTEAFF

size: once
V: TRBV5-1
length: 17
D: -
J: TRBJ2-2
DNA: TGCGCCAGCAGCTTGGCCGAACTAGGGGGAAACACCGGGGAGCTGTTTTTT
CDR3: CASSLAELGGNTGELFF

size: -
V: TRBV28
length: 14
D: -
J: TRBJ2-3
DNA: TGTGCCAGCAGTTCGCCCCAGGGTACAGATACGCAGTATTTT
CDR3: CASSSPQGTDTQYF

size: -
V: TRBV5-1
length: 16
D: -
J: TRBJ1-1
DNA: TGCGCCAGCAGCTTGGGCCGCGGGGGCGCAAACACTGAAGCTTTCTTT
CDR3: CASSLGRGGANTEAFF

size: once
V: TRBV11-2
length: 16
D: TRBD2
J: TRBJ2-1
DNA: TGTGCCAGCAGCCCTAGACTAGCGGATTCCTACAATGAGCAGTTCTTC
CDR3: CASSPRLADSYNEQFF

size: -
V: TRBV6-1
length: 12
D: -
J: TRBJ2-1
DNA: TGTGCCACCGCGCCCTCCTACAATGAGCAGTTCTTC
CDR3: CATAPSYNEQFF

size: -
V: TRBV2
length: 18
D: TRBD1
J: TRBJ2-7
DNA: TGTGCCAGCAGTCCCCGGGACAGGGTTGTGGGGGGTCCCTACGAGCAGTACTTC
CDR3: CASSPRDRVVGGPYEQYF

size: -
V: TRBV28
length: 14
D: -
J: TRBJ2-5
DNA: TGTGCCAGCAGTTTTAGGAGGGTCGGGGGGACCCAGTACTTC
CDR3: CASSFRRVGGTQYF

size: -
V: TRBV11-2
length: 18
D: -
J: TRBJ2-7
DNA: TGTGCCAGCAGCTTATACACAGGGCAACCATTCCTCTCCTACGAGCAGTACTTC
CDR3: CASSLYTGQPFLSYEQYF

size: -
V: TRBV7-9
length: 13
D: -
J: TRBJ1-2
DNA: TGTGCCAGCAGCTTAGGATGGGAGGATGGCTACACCTTC
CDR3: CASSLGWEDGYTF

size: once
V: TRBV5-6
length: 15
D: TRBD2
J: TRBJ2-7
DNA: TGTGCCAGCAGCCGGCTAGCGGGAGGGCCCCACGAGCAGTACTTC
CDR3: CASSRLAGGPHEQYF

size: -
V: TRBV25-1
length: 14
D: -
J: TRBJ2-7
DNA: TGTGCCAGCAGTCCCCAGGCGGGGCCCTACGAGCAGTACTTC
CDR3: CASSPQAGPYEQYF

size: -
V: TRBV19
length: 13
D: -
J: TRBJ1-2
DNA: TGTGCCAGTAGTATCCCTCTCCCGGGAGGCTACACCTTC
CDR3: CASSIPLPGGYTF

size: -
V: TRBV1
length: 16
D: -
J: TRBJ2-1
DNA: TGCACCAGCAGCCCAAAACTAGCGGGAGAGGAGGGTGAGCAGTTCTTC
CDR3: CTSSPKLAGEEGEQFF

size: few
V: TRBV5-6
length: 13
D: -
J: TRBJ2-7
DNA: TGTGCCAGCAGTCTGCGGGGAGCCTACGAGCAGTACTTC
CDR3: CASSLRGAYEQYF

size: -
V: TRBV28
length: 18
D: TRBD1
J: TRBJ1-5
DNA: TGTGCCAGCAGTTTATGTTTTAGGGACAGGGCATCCAATCAGCCCCAGCATTTT
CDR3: CASSLCFRDRASNQPQHF

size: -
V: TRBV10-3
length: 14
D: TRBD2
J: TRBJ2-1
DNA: TGTGCCGGCTCGGGGGGGGGAGAGTTAAATGAGCAGTTCTTC
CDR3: CAGSGGGELNEQFF

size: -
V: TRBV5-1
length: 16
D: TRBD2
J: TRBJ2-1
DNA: TGCGCCAGCAGCTCGAAACTAGCGGACCCCTACAATGAGCAGTTCTTC
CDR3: CASSSKLADPYNEQFF

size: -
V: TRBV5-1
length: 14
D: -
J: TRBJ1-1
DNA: TGCGCCAGCAGTAATATTTCGGGGAACACTGAAGCTTTCTTT
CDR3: CASSNISGNTEAFF

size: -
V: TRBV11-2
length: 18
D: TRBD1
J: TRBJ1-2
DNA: TGTGCCAGCAGCTCTATACCTGTCTTAAACAGGGGCTGGTATGGCTACACCTTC
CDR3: CASSSIPVLNRGWYGYTF

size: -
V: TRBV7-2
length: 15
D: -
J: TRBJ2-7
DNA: TGTGCCAGCAGCTTAACGGCAGGGGAGGGGTACGAGCAGTACTTC
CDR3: CASSLTAGEGYEQYF

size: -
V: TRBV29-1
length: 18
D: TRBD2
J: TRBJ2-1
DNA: TGCAGCGTTGAGCGGCCTAGACTAGCGGGAGGCAAATTCAATGAGCAGTTCTTC
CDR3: CSVERPRLAGGKFNEQFF

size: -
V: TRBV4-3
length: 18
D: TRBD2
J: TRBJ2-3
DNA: TGCGCCAGCAGCCAAGACTTCGACCAGACTAGCGGCACAGATACGCAGTATTTT
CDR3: CASSQDFDQTSGTDTQYF

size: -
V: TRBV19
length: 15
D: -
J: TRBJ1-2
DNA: TGTGCCAGTAGTATAAGGCCGGGACATCTGCTTGGCTACACCTTC
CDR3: CASSIRPGHLLGYTF

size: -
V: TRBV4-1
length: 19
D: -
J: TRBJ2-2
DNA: TGCGCCAGCAGCCAAGAGGGTGGTTTCGGGGAATGGGACACCGGGGAGCTGTTTTTT
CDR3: CASSQEGGFGEWDTGELFF

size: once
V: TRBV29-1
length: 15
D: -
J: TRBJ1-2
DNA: TGCAGCGTTGAAGGGGTCAGGGAAGTCGACTATGGCTACACCTTC
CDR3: CSVEGVREVDYGYTF

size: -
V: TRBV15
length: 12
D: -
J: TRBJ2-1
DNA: TGTGCCACCAGCAGGTTTTATTCCTGGCAGTTCTTC
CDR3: CATSRFYSWQFF

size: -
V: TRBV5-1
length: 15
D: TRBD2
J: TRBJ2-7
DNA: TGCGCCAGCAGCCCGGGACTAGCGGGAGGGGGCGAGCAGTACTTC
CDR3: CASSPGLAGGGEQYF

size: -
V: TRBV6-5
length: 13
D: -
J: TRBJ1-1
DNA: TGTGCCAGCAGCCACAGGCGTAACACTGAAGCTTTCTTT
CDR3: CASSHRRNTEAFF

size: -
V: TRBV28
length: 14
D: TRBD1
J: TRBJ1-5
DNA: TGTGCCAGCAGTTTCCCCGGGGACAGGCAGCCCCAGCATTTT
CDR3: CASSFPGDRQPQHF

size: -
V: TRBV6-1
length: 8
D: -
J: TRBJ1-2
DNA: TGTGCCTTGGCCGGCTACACCTTC
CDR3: CALAGYTF

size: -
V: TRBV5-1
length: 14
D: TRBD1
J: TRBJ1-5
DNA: TGCGCCAGCAGCCCGACAGGGATCAATCAGCCCCAGCATTTT
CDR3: CASSPTGINQPQHF

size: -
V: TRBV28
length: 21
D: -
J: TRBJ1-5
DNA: TGTGCCAGCAGTTTAAACTCCCCGGAGGGCCCCCGCAGGGTGAGCAATCAGCCCCAGCATTTT
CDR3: CASSLNSPEGPRRVSNQPQHF

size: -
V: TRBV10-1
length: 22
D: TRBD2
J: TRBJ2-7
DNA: TGCGCCAGCAGTGAGTCCCCCCCCTCGGGACTAGCGGGAGAAGTCGGTATCTACGAGCAGTACTTC
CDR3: CASSESPPSGLAGEVGIYEQYF

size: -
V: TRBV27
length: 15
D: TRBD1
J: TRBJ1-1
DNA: TGTGCCAGCAGTCCGCGACAGGGGACGAACACTGAAGCTTTCTTT
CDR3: CASSPRQGTNTEAFF

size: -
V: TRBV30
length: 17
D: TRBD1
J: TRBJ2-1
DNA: TGTGCCTGGAGTGAGCAGGGGGCTTTATTTCGATACAATGAGCAGTTCTTC
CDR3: CAWSEQGALFRYNEQFF